This T cell receptor beta chain is from a study of cytomegalovirus exposure and HLA in healthy donors. Libraries were prepared by immunoSEQ multiplex PCR; TCRdb keeps only in-frame clonotypes and omits some of them. The table shows 120,000 or so clones, with around 88% occurring only once. Findings and limits, study-wide: The CMV antigen specificity of a few CMV-associated chains was confirmed through in vitro analysis. Among TCR sequences, most were rare, though some public TCRs appeared in many donors. Cytomegalovirus status was reportedly diagnosed by the classifier with high specificity and sensitivity. It was 150 to 200 TCR beta chains that were listed as cytomegalovirus-associated.

Regarding this clone: Antigen specificity is unknown.

The germline CDR1 and CDR2 sequences are ENHRY and SYGVKD. There are 15 residues in the CDR3. The junction had 6 bases not matched to a gene; V was cut back by 6 bases and J by 0 bases. The source of this sequence is a man between 18 and 35 years old in good health and CMV-seronegative. The sample was PBMCs. The chain joins TRBV10-3 to TRBJ2-3; 7 nucleotides line up with TRBD1. CDR3 loop: CAIRGTASSTDTQYF. CDR3 in DNA: TGTGCCATCAGGGGGACAGCTTCTAGCACAGATACGCAGTATTTT.